Listed below are T cell receptor beta chains from one sample, sequenced in a study of Ad26.COV2.S vaccination and SARS-CoV-2 variants. This table comes from immunoSEQ multiplex PCR, and its TCRdb copy is limited to in-frame clones, with some not included. The table lists about 39,000 clones, roughly 84% of them singletons, with about 45% in the top ten. Source: peripheral blood, taken after recovery from COVID-19. These receptors all come from a human donor who had recovered from COVID-19. Each CDR3 is given with its conserved first and last residue. D genes are given only for firm matches. Part of the rows lack a size; the others show once, few, many or a class for expanded clones.

J gene | D gene | V gene | clone size | CDR3 DNA | CDR3 protein
TRBJ1-1 | NA | TRBV5-1 | NA | TGCGCCAGCAGCTTGGGAGGGGGTAGGGAAGCTTTCTTT | CASSLGGGREAFF
TRBJ1-5 | TRBD1 | TRBV9 | NA | TGTGCCAGCAGCGTAGGGACAGGGTATAGCAATCAGCCCCAGCATTTT | CASSVGTGYSNQPQHF
TRBJ1-2 | TRBD1 | TRBV24-1 | NA | TGTGCCACCTCCGGGACAGGCGACGGCTATGGCTACACCTTC | CATSGTGDGYGYTF
TRBJ1-1 | TRBD1 | TRBV6-5 | NA | TGTGCCAGCAGTACACAGGGGGCCACTGAAGCTTTCTTT | CASSTQGATEAFF
TRBJ1-4 | NA | TRBV3-1/TRBV3-2 | NA | TGTGCCAGCAGCCGAGGTGCAACTAATGAAAAACTGTTTTTT | CASSRGATNEKLFF
TRBJ1-2 | TRBD1 | TRBV11-3 | NA | TGTGCCAGCAGCTTAGATCGAGGGACATCGACAGGGGCCCGTCCGAACTATGGCTACACCTTC | CASSLDRGTSTGARPNYGYTF
TRBJ1-5 | NA | TRBV5-1 | NA | TGCGCCAGCAGCTTGTCGGGGATTAGCAATCAGCCCCAGCATTTT | CASSLSGISNQPQHF
TRBJ1-5 | NA | TRBV6-5 | NA | TGTGCCAGCAGAGGACAGTCGGGGCAGCCCCAGCATTTT | CASRGQSGQPQHF
TRBJ2-2 | NA | TRBV5-4 | NA | TGTGCCAGCAGCACCGGAGGGGGACGGGAGCTGTTTTTT | CASSTGGGRELFF
TRBJ2-1 | TRBD1 | TRBV6-5 | NA | TGTGCCATCTCCCGGGGACAGGGGGGCGGTGAGCAGTTCTTC | CAISRGQGGGEQFF
TRBJ1-6 | NA | TRBV5-1 | NA | TGCGCCAGCAAGGCAGGAGATAATTCACCCCTCCACTTT | CASKAGDNSPLHF
TRBJ1-2 | NA | TRBV7-2 | NA | TGTGCCAGCAGCTTTCGAGGGTATGGCTACACCTTC | CASSFRGYGYTF
TRBJ2-3 | NA | TRBV6-5 | NA | TGTGCCACCAGGCCGGGGTCGGGCCCCACAGATACGCAGTATTTT | CATRPGSGPTDTQYF
TRBJ1-2 | TRBD1 | TRBV5-4 | NA | TGTGCCAGCAGCTCCCGACAGGGGGCTGATCAGGACTACACCTTC | CASSSRQGADQDYTF
TRBJ2-3 | NA | TRBV5-1 | NA | TGCGCCAGCAGCTTAGGAGGGGCCGGGGATACGCAGTATTTT | CASSLGGAGDTQYF
TRBJ1-5 | TRBD1 | TRBV15 | few | TGTGCCACCAATAGAGGACAGGGATACAATCAGCCCCAGCATTTT | CATNRGQGYNQPQHF
TRBJ1-5 | NA | TRBV5-4 | NA | TGTGCCAGCAGCTTCGGCGGTAGCAATCAGCCCCAGCATTTT | CASSFGGSNQPQHF
TRBJ1-1 | NA | TRBV29-1 | NA | TGCAGCCACACTACAGGTTTTGATCTACCGGCTTTCTTT | CSHTTGFDLPAFF
TRBJ1-2 | NA | TRBV24-1 | NA | TGTGCCACCAGTGATCCCCCGCGTGGCTACACCTTC | CATSDPPRGYTF
TRBJ1-2 | NA | TRBV10-3 | NA | TGTGCCTCCGATGGGACCAGAGAAGGTGGCTACACCTTC | CASDGTREGGYTF
TRBJ1-1 | NA | TRBV19 | NA | TGTGCCAGTAGTGTGGACACGGACACTGAAGCTTTCTTT | CASSVDTDTEAFF
TRBJ1-3 | NA | TRBV9 | few | TGTGCCAGCAGCGGGATACGCAGGGGAACATCTGGAAACACCATATATTTT | CASSGIRRGTSGNTIYF
TRBJ1-3 | TRBD1 | TRBV30 | few | TGTGCCTGGAGTGGGACCCGGACAGGGGCCGGAGGAAACACCATATATTTT | CAWSGTRTGAGGNTIYF